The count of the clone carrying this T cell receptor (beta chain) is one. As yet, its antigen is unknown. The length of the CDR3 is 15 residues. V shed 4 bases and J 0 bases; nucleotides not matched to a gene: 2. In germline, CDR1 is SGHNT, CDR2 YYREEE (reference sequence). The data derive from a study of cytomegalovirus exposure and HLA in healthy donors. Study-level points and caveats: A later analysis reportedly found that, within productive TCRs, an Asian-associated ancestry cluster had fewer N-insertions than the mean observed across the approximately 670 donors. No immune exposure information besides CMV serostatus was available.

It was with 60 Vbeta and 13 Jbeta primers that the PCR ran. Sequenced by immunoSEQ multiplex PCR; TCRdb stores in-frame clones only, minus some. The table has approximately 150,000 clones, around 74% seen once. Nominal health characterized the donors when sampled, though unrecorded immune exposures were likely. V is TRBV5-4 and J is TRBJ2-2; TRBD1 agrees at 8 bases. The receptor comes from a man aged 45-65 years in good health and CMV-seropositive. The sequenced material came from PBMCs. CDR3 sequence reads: CASSPTGANTGELFF. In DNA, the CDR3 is TGTGCCAGCAGCCCGACAGGGGCGAACACCGGGGAGCTGTTTTTT.